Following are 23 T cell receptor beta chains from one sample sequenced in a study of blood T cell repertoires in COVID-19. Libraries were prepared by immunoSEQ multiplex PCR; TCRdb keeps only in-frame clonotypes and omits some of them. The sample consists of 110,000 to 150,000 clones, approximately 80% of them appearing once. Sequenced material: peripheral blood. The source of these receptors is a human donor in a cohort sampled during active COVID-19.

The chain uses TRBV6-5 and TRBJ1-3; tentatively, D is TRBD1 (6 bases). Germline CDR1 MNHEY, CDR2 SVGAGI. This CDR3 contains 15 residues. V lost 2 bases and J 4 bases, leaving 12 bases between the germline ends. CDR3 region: CASSYMNRVGNTIYF. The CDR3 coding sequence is TGTGCCAGCAGTTACATGAACAGGGTCGGAAACACCATATATTTT.

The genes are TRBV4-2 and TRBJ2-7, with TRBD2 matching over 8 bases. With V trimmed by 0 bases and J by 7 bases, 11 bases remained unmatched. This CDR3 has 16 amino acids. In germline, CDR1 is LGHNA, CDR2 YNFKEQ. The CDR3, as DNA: TGTGCCAGCAGCCAAGATGCGACGGGGGGGCCCCGGGAGCAGTACTTC. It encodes CASSQDATGGPREQYF.

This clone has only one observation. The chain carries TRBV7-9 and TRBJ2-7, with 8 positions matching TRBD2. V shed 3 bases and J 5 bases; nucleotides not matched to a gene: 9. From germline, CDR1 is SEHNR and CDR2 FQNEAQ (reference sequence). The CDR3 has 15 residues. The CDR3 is CASSFLAGLTNEQYF. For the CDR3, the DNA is TGTGCCAGCAGCTTTTTAGCGGGGTTGACCAACGAGCAGTACTTC.

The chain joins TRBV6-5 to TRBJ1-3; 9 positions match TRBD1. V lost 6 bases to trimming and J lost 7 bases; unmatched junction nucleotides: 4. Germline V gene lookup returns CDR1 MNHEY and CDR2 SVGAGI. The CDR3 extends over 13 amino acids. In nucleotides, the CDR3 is TGTGCCAGCAGAAGGACAGGGGAGAACACCATATATTTT. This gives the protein CASRRTGENTIYF.

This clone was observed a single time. The CDR3 nucleotides read TGTGCCAGCAGCCGTCAGGGGGCGTCTAATGAAAAACTGTTTTTT. Encoded protein: CASSRQGASNEKLFF. V usage is TRBV16 and J usage is TRBJ1-4, with TRBD1 identical over 8 bases. The CDR3 has 15 amino acids. V was clipped by 4 bases and J by 3 bases; unmatched bases: 4. In germline, CDR1 is KGHSY, CDR2 FQNENV.

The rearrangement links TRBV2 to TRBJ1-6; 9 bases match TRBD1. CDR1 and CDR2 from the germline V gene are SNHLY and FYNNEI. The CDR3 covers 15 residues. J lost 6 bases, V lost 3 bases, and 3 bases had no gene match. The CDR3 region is CASSDRGQGNSPLHF. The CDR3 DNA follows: TGTGCCAGCAGTGACCGGGGACAGGGTAATTCACCCCTCCACTTT. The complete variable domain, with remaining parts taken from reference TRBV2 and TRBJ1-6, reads EPEVTQTPSHQVTQMGQEVILRCVPISNHLYFYWYRQILGQKVEFLVSFYNNEISEKSEIFDDQFSVERPDGSNFTLKIRSTKLEDSAMYFCASSDRGQGNSPLHFGNGTRLTVT.

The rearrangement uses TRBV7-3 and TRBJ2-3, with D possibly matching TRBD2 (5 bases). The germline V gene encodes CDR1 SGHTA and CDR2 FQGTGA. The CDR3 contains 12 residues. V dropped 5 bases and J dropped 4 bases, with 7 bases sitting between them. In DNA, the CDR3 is TGTGCCAGCAGCCGAGGGTCAGATACGCAGTATTTT. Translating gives CASSRGSDTQYF. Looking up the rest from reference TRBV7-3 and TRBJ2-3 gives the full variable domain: GAGVSQTPSNKVTEKGKYVELRCDPISGHTALYWYRQSLGQGPEFLIYFQGTGAADDSGLPNDRFFAVRPEGSVSTLKIQRTERGDSAVYLCASSRGSDTQYFGPGTRLTVL.

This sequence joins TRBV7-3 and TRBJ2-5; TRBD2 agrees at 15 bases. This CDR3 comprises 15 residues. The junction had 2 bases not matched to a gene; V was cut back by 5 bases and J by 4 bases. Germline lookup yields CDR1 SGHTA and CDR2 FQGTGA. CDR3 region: CASSLGLAGGETQYF. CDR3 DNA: TGTGCCAGCAGCCTGGGACTAGCGGGGGGAGAGACCCAGTACTTC.

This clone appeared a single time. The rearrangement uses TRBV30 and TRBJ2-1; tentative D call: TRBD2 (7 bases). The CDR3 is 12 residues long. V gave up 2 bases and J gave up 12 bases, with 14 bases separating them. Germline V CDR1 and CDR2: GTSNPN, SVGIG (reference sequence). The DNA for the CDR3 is TGTGCCTGGAGTAACGAGGGGGGGCTGCAGTTCTTC. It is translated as CAWSNEGGLQFF.

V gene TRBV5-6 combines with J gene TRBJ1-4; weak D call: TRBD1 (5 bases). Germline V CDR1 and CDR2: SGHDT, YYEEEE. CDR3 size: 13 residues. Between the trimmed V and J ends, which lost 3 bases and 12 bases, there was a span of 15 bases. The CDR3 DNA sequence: TGTGCCAGCAGCTGGGGGGACGTCGTAGAACTGTTTTTT. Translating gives CASSWGDVVELFF. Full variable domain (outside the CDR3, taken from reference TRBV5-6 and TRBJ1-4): DAGVTQSPTHLIKTRGQQVTLRCSPKSGHDTVSWYQQALGQGPQFIFQYYEEEERQRGNFPDRFSGHQFPNYSSELNVNALLLGDSALYLCASSWGDVVELFFGSGTQLSVL.

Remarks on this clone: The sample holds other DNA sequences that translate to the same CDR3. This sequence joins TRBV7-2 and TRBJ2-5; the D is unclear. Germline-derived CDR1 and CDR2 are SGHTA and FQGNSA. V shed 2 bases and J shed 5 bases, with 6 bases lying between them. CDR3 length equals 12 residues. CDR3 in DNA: TGTGCCAGCAGCTTAAGTCGGGAGACCCAGTACTTC. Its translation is CASSLSRETQYF.

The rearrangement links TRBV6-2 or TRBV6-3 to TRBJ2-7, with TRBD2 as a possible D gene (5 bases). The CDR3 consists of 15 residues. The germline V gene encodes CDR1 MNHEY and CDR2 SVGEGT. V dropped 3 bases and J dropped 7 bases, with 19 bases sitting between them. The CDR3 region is CASSYFEGPPGEQYF. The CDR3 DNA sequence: TGTGCCAGCAGTTATTTTGAAGGGCCGCCGGGAGAGCAGTACTTC.

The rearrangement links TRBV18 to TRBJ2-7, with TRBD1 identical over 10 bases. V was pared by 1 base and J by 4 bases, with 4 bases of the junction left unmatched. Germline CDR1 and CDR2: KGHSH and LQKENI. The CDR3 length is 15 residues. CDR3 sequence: CASSPRQGAIYEQYF. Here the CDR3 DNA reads TGTGCCAGCTCACCACGACAGGGGGCCATTTACGAGCAGTACTTC.

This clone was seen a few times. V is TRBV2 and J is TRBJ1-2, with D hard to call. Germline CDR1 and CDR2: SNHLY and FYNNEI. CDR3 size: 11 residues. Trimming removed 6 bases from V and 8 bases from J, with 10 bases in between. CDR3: CASRGAGGYTF. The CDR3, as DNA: TGTGCCAGCAGGGGCGCGGGAGGCTACACCTTC.

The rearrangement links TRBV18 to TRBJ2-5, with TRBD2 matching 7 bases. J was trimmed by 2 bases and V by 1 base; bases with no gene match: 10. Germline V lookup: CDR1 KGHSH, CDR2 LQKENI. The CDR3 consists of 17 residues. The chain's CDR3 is CASSPLPPREVQETQYF. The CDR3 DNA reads TGTGCCAGCTCACCACTTCCCCCCCGGGAGGTACAAGAGACCCAGTACTTC.

The CDR3: CASSSPGQRSVKLFF. The CDR3, as DNA: TGTGCCAGCAGTTCTCCGGGACAAAGATCTGTAAAACTGTTTTTT. The chain carries TRBV6-2 or TRBV6-3 and TRBJ1-4; D perhaps matches TRBD1 (6 bases). This CDR3 is 15 amino acids long. V dropped 4 bases and J dropped 10 bases, with 19 bases sitting between them. Per the germline V gene, CDR1 is MNHEY and CDR2 is SVGEGT.

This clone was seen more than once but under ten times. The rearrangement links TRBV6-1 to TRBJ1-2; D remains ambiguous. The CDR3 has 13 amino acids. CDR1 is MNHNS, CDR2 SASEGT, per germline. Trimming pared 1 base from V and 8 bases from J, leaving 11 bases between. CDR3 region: CASSEDLRRGYTF. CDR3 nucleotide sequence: TGTGCCAGCAGTGAAGACCTTCGGCGGGGCTACACCTTC.

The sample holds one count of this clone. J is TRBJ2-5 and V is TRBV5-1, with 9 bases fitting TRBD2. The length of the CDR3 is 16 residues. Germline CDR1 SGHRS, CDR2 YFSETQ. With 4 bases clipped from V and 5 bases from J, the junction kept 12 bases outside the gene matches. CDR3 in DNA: TGCGCCAGCAGCAAGGACATAGCGGGGGCTGGCGAGACCCAGTACTTC. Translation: CASSKDIAGAGETQYF.

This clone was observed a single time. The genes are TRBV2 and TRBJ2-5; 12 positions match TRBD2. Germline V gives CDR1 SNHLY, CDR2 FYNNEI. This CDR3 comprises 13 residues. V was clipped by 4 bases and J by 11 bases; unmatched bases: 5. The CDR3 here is CASSAASGGEQYF. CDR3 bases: TGTGCCAGCAGTGCGGCTAGCGGGGGGGAACAGTACTTC.

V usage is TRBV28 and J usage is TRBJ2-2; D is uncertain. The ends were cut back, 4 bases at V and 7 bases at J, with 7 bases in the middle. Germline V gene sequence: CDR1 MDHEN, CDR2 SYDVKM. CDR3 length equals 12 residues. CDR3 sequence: CASSSQLGELFF. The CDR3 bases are TGTGCCAGCAGTTCTCAACTCGGGGAGCTGTTTTTT.

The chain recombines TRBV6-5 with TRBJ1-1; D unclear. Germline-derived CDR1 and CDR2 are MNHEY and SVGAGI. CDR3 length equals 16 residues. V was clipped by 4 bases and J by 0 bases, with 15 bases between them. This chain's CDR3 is CASSSPAVGMNTEAFF. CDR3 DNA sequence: TGTGCCAGCAGTTCCCCCGCAGTGGGCATGAACACTGAAGCTTTCTTT.

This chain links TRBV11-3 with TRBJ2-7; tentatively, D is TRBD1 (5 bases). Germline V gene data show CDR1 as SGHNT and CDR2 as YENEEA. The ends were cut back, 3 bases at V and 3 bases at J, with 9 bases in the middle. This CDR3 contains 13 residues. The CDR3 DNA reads TGTGCCAGCAGCTTGGGGCCGAGCTACGAGCAGTACTTC. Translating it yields CASSLGPSYEQYF.

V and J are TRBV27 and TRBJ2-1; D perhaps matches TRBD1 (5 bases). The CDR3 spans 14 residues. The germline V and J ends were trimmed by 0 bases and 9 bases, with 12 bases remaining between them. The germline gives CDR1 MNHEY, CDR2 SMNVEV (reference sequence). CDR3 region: CASSLSTLGAEQFF. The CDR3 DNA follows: TGTGCCAGCAGTTTATCTACCCTAGGGGCTGAGCAGTTCTTC.